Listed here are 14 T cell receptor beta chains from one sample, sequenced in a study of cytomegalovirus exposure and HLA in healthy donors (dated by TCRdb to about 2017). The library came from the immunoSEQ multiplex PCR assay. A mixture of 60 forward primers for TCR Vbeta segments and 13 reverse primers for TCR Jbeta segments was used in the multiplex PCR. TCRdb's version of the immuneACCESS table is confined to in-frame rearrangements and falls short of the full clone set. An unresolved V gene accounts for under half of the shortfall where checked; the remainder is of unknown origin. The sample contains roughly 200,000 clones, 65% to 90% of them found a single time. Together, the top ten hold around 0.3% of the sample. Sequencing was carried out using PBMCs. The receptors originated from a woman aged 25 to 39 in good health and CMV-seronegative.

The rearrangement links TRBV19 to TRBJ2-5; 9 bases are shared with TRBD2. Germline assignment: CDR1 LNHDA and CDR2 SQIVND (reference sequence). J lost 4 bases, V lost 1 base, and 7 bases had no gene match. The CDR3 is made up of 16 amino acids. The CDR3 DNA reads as TGTGCCAGTAGTATAGGCCCTAGCGGGGTGCTAGAGACCCAGTACTTC. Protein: CASSIGPSGVLETQYF.

This CDR3 reads CASSWDRASEGYTF. CDR3 bases: TGTGCCAGCAGTTGGGACAGGGCATCGGAAGGCTACACCTTC. The chain combines TRBV2 with TRBJ1-2, with 9 bases aligning to TRBD1. The germline V gene has CDR1 SNHLY and CDR2 FYNNEI. The CDR3 extends over 14 amino acids. V shed 5 bases, J shed 8 bases, and the junction held 9 bases outside the gene matches.

CDR3 sequence: CASAQIAGGEETQYF. Here the CDR3 DNA reads TGCGCCAGCGCCCAGATAGCGGGGGGGGAAGAGACCCAGTACTTC. The chain joins TRBV5-1 to TRBJ2-5; 11 positions match TRBD2. The junction had 8 bases not matched to a gene; V was cut back by 7 bases and J by 3 bases. The CDR3 has 15 amino acids. Germline CDR1 reads SGHRS; CDR2 reads YFSETQ.

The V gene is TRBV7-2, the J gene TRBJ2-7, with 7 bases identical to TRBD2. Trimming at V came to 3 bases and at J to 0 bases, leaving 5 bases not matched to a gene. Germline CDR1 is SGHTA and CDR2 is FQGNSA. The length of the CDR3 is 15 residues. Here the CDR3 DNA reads TGTGCCAGCAGCTTGACCGGGGGGAGCTCCTACGAGCAGTACTTC. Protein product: CASSLTGGSSYEQYF.

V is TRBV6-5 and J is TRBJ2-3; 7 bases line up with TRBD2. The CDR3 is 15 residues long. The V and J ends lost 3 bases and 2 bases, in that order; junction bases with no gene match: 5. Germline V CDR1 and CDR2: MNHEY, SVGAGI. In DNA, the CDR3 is TGTGCCAGCAGTTATCAAGCGGGGACCACAGATACGCAGTATTTT. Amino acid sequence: CASSYQAGTTDTQYF.

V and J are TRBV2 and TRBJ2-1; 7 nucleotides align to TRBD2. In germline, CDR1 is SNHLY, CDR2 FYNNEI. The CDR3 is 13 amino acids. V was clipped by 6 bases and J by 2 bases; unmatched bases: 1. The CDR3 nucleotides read TGTGCCAGCAGGGGGGGGACCTACAATGAGCAGTTCTTC. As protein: CASRGGTYNEQFF.

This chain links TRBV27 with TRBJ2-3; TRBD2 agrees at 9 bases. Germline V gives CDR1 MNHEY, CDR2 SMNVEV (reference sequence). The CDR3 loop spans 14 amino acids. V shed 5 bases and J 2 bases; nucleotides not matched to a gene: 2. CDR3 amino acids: CASSLAGYTDTQYF. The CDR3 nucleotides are TGTGCCAGCAGTCTAGCGGGGTACACAGATACGCAGTATTTT.

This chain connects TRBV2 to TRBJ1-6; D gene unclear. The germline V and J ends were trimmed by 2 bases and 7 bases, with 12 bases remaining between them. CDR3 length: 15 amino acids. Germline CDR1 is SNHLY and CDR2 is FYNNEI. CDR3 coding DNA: TGTGCCAGCAGTGAATACGGAGTTATAAATTCACCCCTCCACTTT. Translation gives CASSEYGVINSPLHF.

CDR3 residues: CAISESRQGDEQYF. Here the CDR3 DNA reads TGTGCCATCAGTGAGTCCCGGCAGGGTGACGAGCAGTACTTC. The genes are TRBV10-3 and TRBJ2-7; D is possibly TRBD1 (5 bases). The germline V gene has CDR1 ENHRY and CDR2 SYGVKD. CDR3 length: 14 residues. Trimming removed 0 bases from V and 5 bases from J, with 11 bases in between.

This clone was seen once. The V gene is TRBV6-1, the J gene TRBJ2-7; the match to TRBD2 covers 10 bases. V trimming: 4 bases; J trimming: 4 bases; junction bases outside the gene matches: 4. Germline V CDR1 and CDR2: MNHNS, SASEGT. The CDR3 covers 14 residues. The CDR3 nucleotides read TGTGCCAGCAGTGGGACTAGCGGAGTTTACGAGCAGTACTTC. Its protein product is CASSGTSGVYEQYF.

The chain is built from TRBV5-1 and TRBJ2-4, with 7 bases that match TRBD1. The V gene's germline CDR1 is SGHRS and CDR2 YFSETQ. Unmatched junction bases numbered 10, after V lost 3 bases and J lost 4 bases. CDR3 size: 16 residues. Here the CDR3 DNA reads TGCGCCAGCAGCTCGACAGGGAACGGGCCTAAAAACATTCAGTACTTC. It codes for CASSSTGNGPKNIQYF.

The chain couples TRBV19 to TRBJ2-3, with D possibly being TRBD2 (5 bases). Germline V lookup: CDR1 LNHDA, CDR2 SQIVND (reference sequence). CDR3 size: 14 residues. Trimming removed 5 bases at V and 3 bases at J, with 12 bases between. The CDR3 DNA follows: TGTGCCAGTAGTGGGTCGGGGTCAACAGATACGCAGTATTTT. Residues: CASSGSGSTDTQYF.

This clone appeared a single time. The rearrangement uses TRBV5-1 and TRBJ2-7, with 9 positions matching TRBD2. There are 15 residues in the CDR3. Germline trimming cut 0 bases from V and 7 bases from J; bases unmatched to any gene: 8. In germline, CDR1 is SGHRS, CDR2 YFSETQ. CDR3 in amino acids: CASSLGGGRAGEQYF. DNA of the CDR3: TGCGCCAGCAGCTTGGGTGGCGGGAGGGCCGGGGAGCAGTACTTC.

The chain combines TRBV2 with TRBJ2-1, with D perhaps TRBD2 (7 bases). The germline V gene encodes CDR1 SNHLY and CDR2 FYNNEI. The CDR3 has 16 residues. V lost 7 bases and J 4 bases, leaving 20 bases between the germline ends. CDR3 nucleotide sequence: TGTGCCAGCAAGCCGAGAGTCGGGGGGCCATACAATGAGCAGTTCTTC. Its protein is CASKPRVGGPYNEQFF.